The rows below give T cell receptor beta chains drawn from one sample of a study of blood T cell repertoires in COVID-19. Assay: immunoSEQ multiplex PCR; the TCRdb copy retains only in-frame clones and omits some. The repertoire consists of 180,000 or so clones, with 80% to 85% occurring once and the leading ten covering 12%. The material sequenced was peripheral blood. The source of these receptors is a woman older than 75 with COVID-19, enrolled during active disease. CDR3s leave out the opening cysteine and the closing phenylalanine or tryptophan. The D gene is left open where the match is weak.

V: TRBV5-1; D: TRBD1; CDR3: ASSSDRGGNSPLH
V: TRBV19; D: TRBD1; CDR3: ASNRQGGSNQPQH
V: TRBV4-3; D: -; CDR3: ASSQDDSSNQPQH
V: TRBV11-2; D: TRBD2; CDR3: ASSYPSGRRGIYNEQF
V: TRBV7-3; D: TRBD1; CDR3: ASSPSGTGGYNEQF
V: TRBV7-9; D: -; CDR3: ASSLTGGFLDTQY
V: TRBV2; D: TRBD2; CDR3: ASTRTSGSNYNEQF
V: TRBV5-1; D: TRBD2; CDR3: ASSLLAGGYEQY
V: TRBV6-5; D: -; CDR3: ASSYSMAGNGNEQF
V: TRBV19; D: TRBD1; CDR3: ASSPRDRGLMNTEAF
V: TRBV6-5; D: -; CDR3: AGGQSSYNSPLH
V: TRBV5-8; D: -; CDR3: ASSFGGSGNTIY
V: TRBV4-3; D: -; CDR3: ASSVGQFNTEAF
V: TRBV10-3; D: TRBD1; CDR3: AIRRDREGVGYT
V: TRBV6-5; D: TRBD1; CDR3: ASSYDRDQYGYT
V: TRBV4-1; D: -; CDR3: ASSQTGGKSEKLF
V: TRBV28; D: -; CDR3: ASFPAGGTDTQY
V: TRBV6-6; D: -; CDR3: ASSYSQSVSYNEQF
V: TRBV5-4; D: TRBD2; CDR3: ASSSGRGVQETQY
V: TRBV28; D: -; CDR3: ASSLGWTGGRNSPLH
V: TRBV6-5; D: TRBD1; CDR3: ASRGAGGTYEQY
V: TRBV10-3; D: TRBD1; CDR3: AISVKPGQGGY
V: TRBV5-1; D: TRBD2; CDR3: ASSLAMGGGPPGELF
V: TRBV4-1; D: TRBD1; CDR3: ASSQGQGGFGELF
V: TRBV19; D: -; CDR3: ASSRPGMNTEAF
V: TRBV4-2; D: -; CDR3: ASSQGGDYGYT
V: TRBV27; D: TRBD1; CDR3: ASSSPSTGYNSPLH
V: TRBV4-1; D: -; CDR3: ASSQDTSKPPGQF
V: TRBV29-1; D: TRBD2; CDR3: SGGSGLSYNEQF
V: TRBV5-1; D: TRBD2; CDR3: ASSPGTSGIQETQY
V: TRBV6-5; D: -; CDR3: ASSANSEQY